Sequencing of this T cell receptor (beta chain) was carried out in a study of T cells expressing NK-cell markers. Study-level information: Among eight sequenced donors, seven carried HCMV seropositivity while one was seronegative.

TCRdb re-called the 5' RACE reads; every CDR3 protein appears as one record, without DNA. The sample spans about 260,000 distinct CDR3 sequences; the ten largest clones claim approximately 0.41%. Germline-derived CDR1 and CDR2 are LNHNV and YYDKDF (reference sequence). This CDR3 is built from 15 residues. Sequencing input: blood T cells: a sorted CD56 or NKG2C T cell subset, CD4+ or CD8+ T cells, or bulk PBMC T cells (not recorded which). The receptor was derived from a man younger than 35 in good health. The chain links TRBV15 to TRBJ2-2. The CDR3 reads CATSRDDTNTGELFF.